The 5 T cell receptor beta chains given below trace back to one sample, sequenced in a study of cytomegalovirus exposure and HLA in healthy donors. The primer mix had 60 Vbeta and 13 Jbeta primers. The data were produced by immunoSEQ multiplex PCR, yet TCRdb's version contains in-frame clones alone and is incomplete. This sample carries some 160,000 clones, approximately 80% of them seen once, and the ten largest clones take 8.5%. Sequenced sample: PBMCs. These receptors all come from a male donor in good health and CMV-seropositive.

The chain joins TRBV5-1 to TRBJ1-1; 10 bases map to TRBD1. There are 15 residues in the CDR3. Trimming took 3 bases from V and 2 from J; bases not matched to a gene: 4. Germline values: CDR1 SGHRS, CDR2 YFSETQ. This CDR3 reads CASSSWDRGNTEAFF. CDR3 in DNA: TGCGCCAGCAGCTCCTGGGACAGGGGAAACACTGAAGCTTTCTTT.

The J gene is TRBJ2-1, the V gene TRBV5-4; TRBD2 aligns across 9 bases. V gave up 7 bases and J gave up 3 bases; unmatched junction bases: 11. The CDR3 is 16 residues long. In germline, CDR1 is SGHNT, CDR2 YYREEE (reference sequence). DNA of the CDR3: TGTGCCAGCGGGATTGGGGCGGGGGGGGGCTACAATGAGCAGTTCTTC. Its translation is CASGIGAGGGYNEQFF.

The chain is built from TRBV15 and TRBJ2-3, with D possibly matching TRBD1 (7 bases). Germline-derived CDR1 and CDR2 are LNHNV and YYDKDF (reference sequence). The CDR3 runs to 15 residues. Deletions cut 4 bases from V and 2 bases from J, with 13 bases between. CDR3 DNA: TGTGCCACCAGCACTCGACAGGGACTCACAGATACGCAGTATTTT. It specifies CATSTRQGLTDTQYF.

The chain carries TRBV5-6 and TRBJ1-1, with 7 bases that match TRBD1. V trimming: 3 bases; J trimming: 4 bases; junction bases outside the gene matches: 3. The CDR3 contains 13 residues. Looked up from germline, CDR1 is SGHDT and CDR2 is YYEEEE. CDR3 loop: CASSSQGGTEAFF. The CDR3 DNA reads as TGTGCCAGCAGCTCCCAGGGGGGCACTGAAGCTTTCTTT. The whole variable domain, remainder taken from reference TRBV5-6 and TRBJ1-1, is DAGVTQSPTHLIKTRGQQVTLRCSPKSGHDTVSWYQQALGQGPQFIFQYYEEEERQRGNFPDRFSGHQFPNYSSELNVNALLLGDSALYLCASSSQGGTEAFFGQGTRLTVV.

The genes are TRBV6-1 and TRBJ1-1; possibly TRBD1 for D (5 bases). The germline gives CDR1 MNHNS, CDR2 SASEGT. V was pared by 7 bases and J by 5 bases, with 14 bases between. This CDR3 is built from 13 residues. The CDR3, as DNA: TGTGCCAGCACCGGCGGACAATGGACTGAAGCTTTCTTT. Translating it yields CASTGGQWTEAFF.